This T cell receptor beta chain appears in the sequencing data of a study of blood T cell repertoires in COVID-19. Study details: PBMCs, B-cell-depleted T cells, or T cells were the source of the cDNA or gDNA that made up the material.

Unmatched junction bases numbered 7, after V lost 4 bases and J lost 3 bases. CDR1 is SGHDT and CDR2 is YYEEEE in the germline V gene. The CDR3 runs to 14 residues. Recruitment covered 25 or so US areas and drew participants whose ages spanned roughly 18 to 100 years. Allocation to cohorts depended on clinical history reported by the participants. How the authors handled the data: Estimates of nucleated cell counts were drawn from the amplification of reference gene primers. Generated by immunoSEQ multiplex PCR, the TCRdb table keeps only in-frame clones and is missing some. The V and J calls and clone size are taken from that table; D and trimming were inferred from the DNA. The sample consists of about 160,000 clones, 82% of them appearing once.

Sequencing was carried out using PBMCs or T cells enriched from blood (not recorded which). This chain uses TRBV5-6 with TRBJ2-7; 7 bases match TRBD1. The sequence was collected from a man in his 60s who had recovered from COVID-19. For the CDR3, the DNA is TGTGCCAGCAGCATAACAGGGGCCCACTACGAGCAGTACTTC. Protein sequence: CASSITGAHYEQYF.